A few counts support the clone carrying this T cell receptor (beta chain). This record comes from a study of HIV-infected patients and healthy controls. No cell fractionation was done, so the repertoire covers all unsorted peripheral blood T cells. RNA came from around 2.3 ml of peripheral blood. cDNA was made from about 500 ng RNA using alpha and beta constant primers. Alpha and beta chain libraries were made separately by chain-specific third strand synthesis with multiplexing indices. From the 5' RACE reads, TCRdb called clonotypes with MiXCR, one entry per CDR3 protein. The sample consists of some 17,000 distinct CDR3 sequences, about a tenth of them appearing once. In germline, CDR1 is PRHDT, CDR2 FYEKMQ (reference sequence). The CDR3 has 14 amino acids. The V gene lost 0 bases and the J gene lost 2 bases, with 7 bases spanning the gap.

The chain links TRBV13 to TRBJ2-5; D is unclear. Material: blood. This clonotype originated in an adult in good health. The CDR3 nucleotides read TGTGCCAGCAGCTTAGGCCTCCAGCAAGAGACCCAGTACTTC. Protein sequence: CASSLGLQQETQYF. Combining the CDR3 with reference TRBV13 and TRBJ2-5 gives the whole variable domain AAGVIQSPRHLIKEKRETATLKCYPIPRHDTVYWYQQGPGQDPQFLISFYEKMQSDKGSIPDRFSAQQFSDYHSELNMSSLELGDSALYFCASSLGLQQETQYFGPGTRLLVL.